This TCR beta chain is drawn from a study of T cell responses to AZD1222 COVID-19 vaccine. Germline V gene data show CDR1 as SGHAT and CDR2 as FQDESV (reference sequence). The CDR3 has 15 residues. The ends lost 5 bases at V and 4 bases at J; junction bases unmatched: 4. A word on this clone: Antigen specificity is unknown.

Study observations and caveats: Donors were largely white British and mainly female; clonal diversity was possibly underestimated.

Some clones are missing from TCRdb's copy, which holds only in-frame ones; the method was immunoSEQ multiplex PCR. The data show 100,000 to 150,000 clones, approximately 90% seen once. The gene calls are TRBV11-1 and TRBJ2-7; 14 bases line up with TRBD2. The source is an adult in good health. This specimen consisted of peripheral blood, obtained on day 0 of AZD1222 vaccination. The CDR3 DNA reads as TGTGCCAGCAGCCGTGGACTAGCGGGAGGTTACGAGCAGTACTTC. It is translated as CASSRGLAGGYEQYF.